This T cell receptor beta chain was profiled in a study of cytomegalovirus exposure and HLA in healthy donors. Sequencing was performed with immunoSEQ multiplex PCR; in TCRdb, only in-frame clones are kept and a portion is missing. The sample lists roughly 77,000 clones, 85% to 95% seen once, with around 0.69% in the top ten. Germline assignment: CDR1 ENHRY and CDR2 SYGVKD. The CDR3 has 17 residues. V shed 5 bases, J shed 2 bases, and the junction held 7 bases outside the gene matches. From the approximately 120-subject validation cohort, which was separate from the roughly 690-subject first cohort, the donors were drawn.

Sequencing input: PBMCs. This clonotype was sampled from a woman between 18 and 30 years old in good health and CMV-seronegative. V usage is TRBV10-3 and J usage is TRBJ2-2, with 11 bases fitting TRBD2. CDR3 nucleotide sequence: TGTGCCATCAGTAAGGGGGGACTAGCGGATAACACCGGGGAGCTGTTTTTT. Its translation is CAISKGGLADNTGELFF.